The clone carrying this T cell receptor (beta chain) was picked up a small number of times. What it binds is not known. The TCR beta libraries were generated through quantitative 5'-RACE incorporating molecular barcodes. TCRdb processed the 5' RACE reads anew with MiXCR; each CDR3 protein has one entry. Here the sample spans just under 95,000 distinct CDR3 sequences, about 8.8% being singletons. From germline, CDR1 is KGHSH and CDR2 LQKENI. Trimming cost V 3 bases and J 0 bases; bases outside gene matches: 5. The CDR3 has 15 residues. The source of the sample is a study of CD8 T cells in ankylosing spondylitis. General observations from the study: One TCR beta motif, made up of several highly homologous variants, appeared characteristic of ankylosing spondylitis blood. Disease-linked clones were CD8+ and relatively rare in peripheral blood. Researchers reportedly found disease-linked clones significantly enriched in matched ankylosing spondylitis synovial fluid.

V and J are TRBV18 and TRBJ2-7; TRBD1 matches 7 bases. Sequencing input: blood, either unsorted or a sorted T cell fraction (not recorded which). This sequence was found in a male donor with ankylosing spondylitis or in good health (not recorded which). The CDR3 DNA follows: TGTGCCAGCTCACCCCCGGGACAGAGCTCCTACGAGCAGTACTTC. This gives the protein CASSPPGQSSYEQYF.